The next 25 T cell receptor beta chains were all read from a single sample in a study of T-cell reconstitution after alpha-beta-depleted transplantation in children (dated by TCRdb to about 2016). Receptors were amplified or captured by PCR. The instrument was an Illumina HiSeq 2500. TCR libraries were prepared with molecular barcoding, using unique molecular identifiers to normalize TCRbeta repertoire quantification. TCRdb reanalyzed the raw reads on its own, using fastp at Q25 for trimming and MiXCR for clone calling, and kept in-frame beta chains. Each CDR3 protein gets just one entry, which takes the most common genes and DNA from the rows behind it. The sample records a few hundred thousand distinct CDR3 sequences, approximately 11% of which are singletons. The ten largest make up 4.5% to 6% of the sample. This specimen was PBMCs from the stem cell graft donor, taken from the stem cell graft. The receptors were sampled from a human donor who donated a stem cell graft to a child with acute myeloid leukemia.

This clonotype was counted only a few times. This chain links TRBV7-2 with TRBJ2-3; 10 positions match TRBD1. The CDR3 contains 15 residues. Germline CDR1 SGHTA, CDR2 FQGNSA. J gave up 2 bases and V 3 bases, and 2 bases lay outside the gene matches. CDR3 in DNA: TGTGCCAGCAGCTTCGGACAGGGGGACACAGATACGCAGTATTTT. Encoded protein: CASSFGQGDTDTQYF.

This clonotype was seen repeatedly, ten times or more. The chain couples TRBV11-2 to TRBJ1-5; the D is unclear. The CDR3 contains 13 residues. Germline values: CDR1 SGHAT, CDR2 FQNNGV. Trimming removed 0 bases at V and 10 bases at J, with 10 bases between. The CDR3 loop reads CASSLEAGSPQHF. The CDR3 DNA follows: TGTGCCAGCAGCTTAGAGGCAGGCAGTCCCCAGCATTTT.

This clonotype was seen more than once but under ten times. The CDR3 is CATSETGEYNEQFF. DNA for the CDR3: TGTGCCACCAGTGAGACAGGGGAATACAATGAGCAGTTCTTC. The chain recombines TRBV24-1 with TRBJ2-1, with 8 bases fitting TRBD1. The CDR3 extends over 14 amino acids. Germline V gene sequence: CDR1 KGHDR, CDR2 SFDVKD. The V segment lost 4 bases and the J segment 4 bases; nucleotides outside the gene matches: 2.

This clonotype was picked up a small number of times. V is TRBV19 and J is TRBJ2-1, with 9 bases aligning to TRBD1. Trimming cost V 6 bases and J 7 bases; bases outside gene matches: 7. Germline V CDR1 and CDR2: LNHDA, SQIVND (reference sequence). The length of the CDR3 is 14 residues. CDR3 residues: CASRPDRGTNEQFF. The CDR3 DNA follows: TGTGCCAGTAGGCCGGACAGGGGAACTAATGAGCAGTTCTTC.

In regard to this clonotype: Its ends do not fully match the called genes, so a read error is possible. The rearrangement uses TRBV25-1 and TRBJ2-3; 8 bases line up with TRBD2. CDR3 length equals 14 residues. Germline V gene sequence: CDR1 MGHDK, CDR2 SYGVNS. CDR3 DNA sequence: TGTTCCAGCAGTGATGACGGGGGGGCGGGTACGCAGTATTTT. This translates into CSSSDDGGAGTQYF.

There are a few counts of this clonotype. The J gene is TRBJ1-5, the V gene TRBV5-6; 8 bases fit TRBD1. The CDR3 consists of 15 residues. Germline CDR1 reads SGHDT; CDR2 reads YYEEEE. The junction had 6 bases not matched to a gene; V was cut back by 2 bases and J by 5 bases. The CDR3 region is CASSFWDRTDQPQHF. CDR3 DNA sequence: TGTGCCAGCAGCTTCTGGGACAGGACTGATCAGCCCCAGCATTTT. The complete variable domain, with remaining parts taken from reference TRBV5-6 and TRBJ1-5, reads DAGVTQSPTHLIKTRGQQVTLRCSPKSGHDTVSWYQQALGQGPQFIFQYYEEEERQRGNFPDRFSGHQFPNYSSELNVNALLLGDSALYLCASSFWDRTDQPQHFGDGTRLSIL.

The CDR3 DNA reads as TGCAGTGCTAGACCCCTCTACGAGCAGTACTTC. It codes for CSARPLYEQYF. The V call is TRBV20-1, the J call TRBJ2-7; D ambiguous. The CDR3 has 11 residues. Germline loops: CDR1 DFQATT, CDR2 SNEGSKA (reference sequence). The V gene lost 2 bases and the J gene lost 3 bases, with 5 bases spanning the gap.

The table lists this clonotype with a few counts. The genes are TRBV6-2 or TRBV6-3 and TRBJ2-1; 11 nucleotides match TRBD2. The CDR3 has 22 amino acids. From germline, CDR1 is MNHEY and CDR2 SVGEGT. Losses at the gene ends were 5 bases for V and 0 bases for J; bases not matched to a gene: 21. In DNA form, the CDR3 reads TGTGCCAGCAGTCCGGGCTGGGCCGATAGCGGGAGGGGGAAGAGCTCCTACAATGAGCAGTTCTTC. Its protein is CASSPGWADSGRGKSSYNEQFF.

This clonotype was counted a few times. This chain joins TRBV6-1 and TRBJ2-1; D could derive from TRBD1 or TRBD2 (5 bases each). Trimming removed 4 bases at V and 8 bases at J, with 18 bases between. From germline, CDR1 is MNHNS and CDR2 SASEGT. The CDR3 is 15 amino acids. This chain's CDR3 is CASSVTGAGADEQFF. CDR3 coding DNA: TGTGCCAGCAGTGTTACCGGGGCCGGAGCCGATGAGCAGTTCTTC.

This clonotype showed up just a few times. The chain links TRBV20-1 to TRBJ2-5; D might be TRBD1 (5 bases). The V gene lost 6 bases and the J gene lost 2 bases, with 13 bases spanning the gap. Germline assignment: CDR1 DFQATT and CDR2 SNEGSKA (reference sequence). There are 13 residues in the CDR3. CDR3 sequence: CSATPPGQETQYF. CDR3 bases: TGCAGTGCCACCCCCCCAGGGCAAGAGACCCAGTACTTC.

This sequence joins TRBV5-6 and TRBJ1-6; D not certain. The germline gives CDR1 SGHDT, CDR2 YYEEEE. The CDR3 covers 15 residues. V lost 4 bases and J 8 bases, leaving 16 bases between the germline ends. The CDR3 region has the DNA TGTGCCAGCAGCCCCCCCCGGGGATCGGATTCACCCCTCCACTTT. As protein: CASSPPRGSDSPLHF.

The J gene is TRBJ2-3, the V gene TRBV5-1; TRBD2 aligns across 16 bases. Trimming took 4 bases from V and 2 from J; bases not matched to a gene: 7. This CDR3 is built from 18 residues. The germline V gene encodes CDR1 SGHRS and CDR2 YFSETQ. The CDR3 loop is CASSTGTSGGANTDTQYF. In DNA, the CDR3 is TGCGCCAGCAGCACCGGGACTAGCGGGGGGGCGAACACAGATACGCAGTATTTT.

This clonotype was recorded many times. CDR3 protein: CSARPRDSYEQYF. DNA of the CDR3: TGCAGTGCTAGACCCAGAGACTCCTACGAGCAGTACTTC. The V call is TRBV20-1, the J call TRBJ2-7; D remains ambiguous. Deletions cut 2 bases from V and 0 bases from J, with 8 bases between. Germline assignment: CDR1 DFQATT and CDR2 SNEGSKA (reference sequence). This CDR3 has 13 residues.

This clonotype was detected ten times or more. V is TRBV12-5 and J is TRBJ1-3; D is undetermined. V shed 4 bases and J shed 0 bases, with 13 bases lying between them. The CDR3 covers 16 residues. Germline CDR1 LGHNT, CDR2 FRNRAP. This CDR3 is CASGSTPSNSGNTIYF. The CDR3 region has the DNA TGTGCTAGTGGTTCGACCCCCTCGAACTCTGGAAACACCATATATTTT. The whole variable domain, filled in from reference TRBV12-5 and TRBJ1-3, reads DARVTQTPRHKVTEMGQEVTMRCQPILGHNTVFWYRQTMMQGLELLAYFRNRAPLDDSGMPKDRFSAEMPDATLATLKIQPSEPRDSAVYFCASGSTPSNSGNTIYFGEGSWLTVV.

A remark on this clonotype: The germline gene is not matched at one end of the junction; a read error may be the cause. The CDR3, as DNA: TGCAGTGCGAGAGTCCCGGGGGGCTCAGATACGCAGTATTTT. This encodes CSARVPGGSDTQYF. The chain recombines TRBV20-1 with TRBJ2-3, with a weak D call TRBD2 (7 bases). CDR3 length: 14 amino acids. Germline loops: CDR1 DFQATT, CDR2 SNEGSKA (reference sequence).

The CDR3 is CASSQGQTGYTF. The CDR3 bases are TGCGCCAGCAGCCAGGGACAGACGGGCTACACCTTC. The chain employs TRBV4-1 and TRBJ1-2, with 7 bases identical to TRBD1. The length of the CDR3 is 12 residues. The J segment lost 8 bases and the V segment lost 3 bases, leaving 3 bases of the junction unmatched. Germline loops: CDR1 MGHRA, CDR2 YSYEKL.

Details on this clonotype: One base away lies a much larger clone, so this may be a sequencing read error. This chain joins TRBV3-1 and TRBJ2-3; D not resolved. Germline lookup yields CDR1 LGHDT and CDR2 YNNKEL (reference sequence). CDR3 size: 14 residues. V was clipped by 1 base and J by 5 bases, with 10 bases between them. This CDR3 reads CASSQVSCVDTQYF. CDR3 coding DNA: TGTGCCAGCAGCCAAGTTTCTTGCGTAGATACGCAGTATTTT.

The sample holds many counts of this clonotype. The chain's CDR3 is CASSPRGPGANVLTF. The CDR3 DNA sequence: TGTGCCAGCAGCCCCAGGGGCCCTGGGGCCAACGTCCTGACTTTC. V is TRBV6-2 or TRBV6-3 and J is TRBJ2-6, with D possibly TRBD1 on 6 matching bases. The CDR3 runs to 15 residues. The germline V and J ends were trimmed by 6 bases and 2 bases, with 11 bases remaining between them. Germline V gene lookup returns CDR1 MNHEY and CDR2 SVGEGT.

This clonotype came up a few times. The chain joins TRBV20-1 to TRBJ2-3, with 7 bases identical to TRBD2. CDR3 length: 16 amino acids. Germline-derived CDR1 and CDR2 are DFQATT and SNEGSKA (reference sequence). J lost 2 bases, V lost 4 bases, and 12 bases had no gene match. The CDR3 loop reads CSATPLLGGNTDTQYF. The CDR3, as DNA: TGCAGTGCTACCCCCCTTCTGGGAGGGAACACAGATACGCAGTATTTT.

The rearrangement uses TRBV3-1 and TRBJ1-2; no definite D call. This CDR3 is built from 15 residues. The germline V gene has CDR1 LGHDT and CDR2 YNNKEL (reference sequence). The V and J ends lost 8 bases and 4 bases respectively, with 20 bases between them. Written as DNA, the CDR3 is TGTGCCAGCTCAGACCCCCATTCGGGGAGCTATGGCTACACCTTC. It encodes CASSDPHSGSYGYTF.

The CDR3 loop reads CASSLAGRTYQETQYF. CDR3 sequence (DNA): TGTGCCAGCAGCTTGGCCGGTAGGACATACCAAGAGACCCAGTACTTC. V and J are TRBV5-5 and TRBJ2-5; possibly TRBD1 for D (5 bases). This CDR3 contains 16 residues. Per germline, CDR1 SGHKS and CDR2 YYEKEE (reference sequence). Between the trimmed V and J ends, which lost 0 bases and 0 bases, there was a span of 12 bases.

V and J are TRBV4-1 and TRBJ1-1; tentatively, D is TRBD1 (6 bases). Germline assignment: CDR1 MGHRA and CDR2 YSYEKL. Trimming stripped 0 bases from V and 1 base from J, with 21 bases between. The CDR3 extends over 19 amino acids. CDR3 protein: CASSQDGLAQGGKNTEAFF. DNA for the CDR3: TGCGCCAGCAGCCAAGACGGTTTGGCACAGGGTGGGAAGAACACTGAAGCTTTCTTT.

In this sample, this clonotype turned up a few times. The chain joins TRBV7-6 to TRBJ2-1; 7 bases are a match to TRBD1. Germline V gives CDR1 SGHVS, CDR2 FNYEAQ. The CDR3 consists of 13 residues. V trimming: 1 base; J trimming: 15 bases; junction bases outside the gene matches: 9. CDR3 sequence reads: CASSLGFRTGLFF. The CDR3 DNA reads TGTGCCAGCAGCTTAGGCTTTAGGACAGGCCTGTTCTTC.

Many counts were recorded for this clonotype. The chain has TRBV5-1 and TRBJ2-2, with 8 bases that match TRBD1. The CDR3 sequence is 15 residues long. With V trimmed by 0 bases and J by 5 bases, 3 bases remained unmatched. Germline CDR1 reads SGHRS; CDR2 reads YFSETQ. CDR3 sequence reads: CASSLGTGSTGELFF. Written as DNA, the CDR3 is TGCGCCAGCAGCTTGGGGACAGGGAGTACCGGGGAGCTGTTTTTT.

The chain has TRBV5-1 and TRBJ2-7; 9 positions agree with TRBD1. Germline assignment: CDR1 SGHRS and CDR2 YFSETQ. The trim removed 4 bases at V and 6 bases at J, leaving 8 bases unmatched. CDR3 size: 14 residues. CDR3 amino acids: CASSPEGTGLEQYF. The DNA for the CDR3 is TGCGCCAGCAGCCCTGAAGGGACAGGGCTCGAGCAGTACTTC.